This T cell receptor (beta chain) originates from a study of patients and donors after allogeneic stem cell transplantation. This clonotype was counted only a few times. TCRdb re-derived calls from the RT-PCR reads in MiXCR, one entry per CDR3 protein. Here the sample spans roughly 880,000 distinct CDR3 sequences, under 20% being singletons. The ends lost 5 bases at V and 3 bases at J; junction bases unmatched: 15. This CDR3 is built from 18 residues. Germline V gene lookup returns CDR1 SGHVS and CDR2 FQNEAQ. This rearrangement joins TRBV7-8 to TRBJ2-7; 11 bases are shared with TRBD2. The origin of this receptor is a human donor who was either an allogeneic HSCT recipient or a stem cell or donor lymphocyte infusion donor (not recorded which). It is not recorded whose cells these are; they may come from a transplant donor. Sequencing was carried out using blood, either unsorted or a sorted T cell fraction (not recorded which). CDR3 region: CASSIYGTSGSLRYEQYF. The CDR3 DNA reads as TGTGCCAGCAGCATATACGGGACTAGCGGTTCGCTCCGCTACGAGCAGTACTTC.